This TCR beta chain stems from a study of response to subunit inactivated influenza vaccine. Study-wide points: Each seasonal flu vaccination may recruit only limited new T cells, authors suggested.

As concerns this clonotype: Its specificity is unknown.

Trimming left V 7 bases short and J 0 bases short, with 12 bases between. The CDR3 is 13 amino acids. CDR1 is SQVTM and CDR2 is ANQGSEA in the germline V gene. A single record per CDR3 protein comes from TCRdb applying MiXCR to the RT-PCR reads. The profile shows 200,000 to 300,000 distinct CDR3 sequences, 10% to 15% of them singletons. The sample was non-naive T cells sorted from PBMCs, taken roughly 2 weeks before vaccination. This receptor was obtained from a man aged 50 to 60 who received an inactivated influenza vaccine. The V gene is TRBV29-1, the J gene TRBJ1-1, with a weak D call TRBD1 (6 bases). CDR3 in amino acids: CSGGQGLNTEAFF. CDR3 nucleotides: TGCAGCGGCGGTCAGGGGCTGAACACTGAAGCTTTCTTT.